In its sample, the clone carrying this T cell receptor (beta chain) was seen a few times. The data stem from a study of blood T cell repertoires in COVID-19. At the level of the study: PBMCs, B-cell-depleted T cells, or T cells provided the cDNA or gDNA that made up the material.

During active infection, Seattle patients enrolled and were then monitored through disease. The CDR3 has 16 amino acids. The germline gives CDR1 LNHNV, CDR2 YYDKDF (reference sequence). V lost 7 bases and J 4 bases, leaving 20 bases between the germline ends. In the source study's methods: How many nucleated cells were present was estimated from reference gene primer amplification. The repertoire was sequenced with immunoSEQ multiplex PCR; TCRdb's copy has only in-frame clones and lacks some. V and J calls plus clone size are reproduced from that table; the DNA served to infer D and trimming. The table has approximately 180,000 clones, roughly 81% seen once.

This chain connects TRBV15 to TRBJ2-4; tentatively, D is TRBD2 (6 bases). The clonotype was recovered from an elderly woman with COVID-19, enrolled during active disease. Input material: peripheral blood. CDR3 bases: TGTGCCACCAACCCCGGGGGAGAGGGGTTTAAAAACATTCAGTACTTC. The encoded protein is CATNPGGEGFKNIQYF.